This passage covers 5 T cell receptor beta chains from one sample sequenced in a study of graft-versus-host responses after intestinal transplantation. Their cognate antigens are unknown. Generated by immunoSEQ multiplex PCR, the TCRdb table keeps only in-frame clones and is missing some. Of more than 80,000 clones listed, 88% are singletons. Source: unstimulated CD4+ T cells sorted from spleen or lymph node cells, taken before transplant. The receptors derive from a human donor who was the organ donor for an intestinal transplant.

V is TRBV28 and J is TRBJ2-3, with no clear D. The V end was cut by 6 bases, the J end by 6 bases, with 16 bases between. CDR3 length: 14 amino acids. Germline assignment: CDR1 MDHEN and CDR2 SYDVKM. DNA of the CDR3: TGTGCCAGCAGCCCCGCCGGAGCCCCCGATACGCAGTATTTT. It codes for CASSPAGAPDTQYF.

CDR3 residues: CASSLGGGLDTQYF. The CDR3 region has the DNA TGTGCCAGCAGCCTGGGCGGGGGCTTAGACACGCAGTATTTT. V gene TRBV5-4 combines with J gene TRBJ2-3, with D perhaps TRBD2 (7 bases). Germline V gene data show CDR1 as SGHNT and CDR2 as YYREEE (reference sequence). Deletions cut 4 bases from V and 9 bases from J, with 18 bases between. The CDR3 has 14 amino acids.

This clone was counted between two and nine times. The chain has TRBV5-1 and TRBJ1-3, with D uncertain. CDR3 length: 15 residues. Trimming took off 0 bases at V and 0 bases at J, with 7 bases between the two ends. Germline assignment: CDR1 SGHRS and CDR2 YFSETQ. For the CDR3, the DNA is TGCGCCAGCAGCTTGGGGCCCGACTCTGGAAACACCATATATTTT. Translated: CASSLGPDSGNTIYF.

The gene calls are TRBV28 and TRBJ2-7; D possibly corresponds to TRBD1 (7 bases). V lost 6 bases to trimming and J lost 2 bases, with 11 bases between them. The CDR3 consists of 13 residues. The germline V gene has CDR1 MDHEN and CDR2 SYDVKM. The CDR3 protein is CASSQGGAYEQYF. The CDR3, as DNA: TGTGCCAGCAGCCAGGGGGGCGCCTACGAGCAGTACTTC.

The V call is TRBV18, the J call TRBJ1-5; 7 bases match TRBD1. V was clipped by 4 bases and J by 7 bases; unmatched bases: 4. Looked up from germline, CDR1 is KGHSH and CDR2 is LQKENI. CDR3 length: 13 residues. The CDR3: CASSQGAGQPQHF. The CDR3 DNA reads TGTGCCAGCTCACAGGGGGCAGGACAGCCCCAGCATTTT.